This TCR beta chain was identified during a study of cytomegalovirus exposure and HLA in healthy donors (TCRdb year 2017). Describing the broader study: In an earlier analysis of roughly 590 of the donors, approximately 300 Gb of sequence data and approximately 120 million unique TCR beta sequences from 180 million or so T cells were reported. About 280 gigabases of sequencing data and tens of millions of unique TCR sequences made up an early release that covered over 550 HLA-typed donors. Of the 300 to 400 genotyped donors, approximately 82% fell in the genetic ancestry cluster associated with self-reported Caucasian donors. The study aimed to test whether cataloging public T cell receptors could reveal signatures of past pathogen exposure. The study used immunosequencing to profile the T cell repertoires of under 700 subjects and linked those repertoires to cytomegalovirus serostatus. A separate validation cohort of roughly 130 different subjects was used in addition to the approximately 700-subject first cohort. High-throughput TCR immunosequencing, statistical association of individual TCRs with disease status, and machine learning were combined to predict cytomegalovirus infection status. A later analysis re-examined previously published TCR beta repertoires from 600 to 700 donors and added high-resolution HLA genotyping to investigate patterns of TCR occurrence. Rather than using new phenotypic data, the later analysis identified candidate immune exposures from TCR beta sequences and from how often those sequences occurred across donors. An earlier analysis of fewer than 750 of the donors used high-throughput TCR beta sequencing to judge whether each TCR beta V gene segment behaved as functional or pseudogenic. Donor age, sex, ethnicity and CMV serostatus were compiled together with the repertoire data. Genome-wide SNP genotypes for about three fifths of the 666 donors were used in a later genetic analysis, which treated that subset as a discovery cohort. Every repertoire in the discovery cohort had been generated on one and the same sequencing platform. Both class I and class II loci were covered by HLA typing, at four-digit resolution. Typing coverage differed by locus: A, B, C, DRB1 and DQB1 were typed in roughly 629-640 donors, DQA1 in around 500, DPA1 in around 600, and DPB1 in just under 480. Five DR-DQ haplotypes were handled as single units for association and clustering because linkage in the cohort was strong. Among roughly 400 genotyped donors of the cohort, an average of roughly 230,000 unique TCR beta nucleotide sequences was sequenced per donor, of which approximately 19% were non-productive. Study-wide conclusions, independent of this receptor: Because some donors lacked HLA typing at each locus, the association tests relied only on the typed subset. The sequencing pipeline was judged likely to have produced a cluster of highly shared sequence variants as a technical artifact. At a false discovery rate of 0.05, a later analysis linked some 17,000 TCR beta sequences to specific HLA alleles. A few of the identified cytomegalovirus-associated TCR beta chains were confirmed in vitro to be specific for cytomegalovirus antigens. When HLA alleles, especially DR and DQ, strongly co-occurred, TCR associations were difficult to assign to individual alleles. A later analysis found that HLA-associated TCR beta chains were more clonally expanded and had lower generation probabilities than equally common non-associated chains. An earlier analysis of around 600 of the donors showed that most TCR beta V segments appeared in productive rearrangements either about 90% or about 30% of the time, which broadly matched IMGT annotations. Some IMGT-functional V segments, including TRBV6-2 and TRBV6-3, could not be told apart with the 87-base-pair reads, so those segments were excluded. Several of the top co-occurrence clusters appeared to be linked to parvovirus B19, influenza, CMV and Epstein-Barr virus, according to a later analysis. Correlated functional status among segregating V segments might reflect linkage disequilibrium, but an unknown experimental factor could not be ruled out. Compared with the roughly 700-donor mean, donors in an Asian-associated ancestry cluster had fewer N-insertions in productive TCRs, according to a later genetic analysis. A later analysis found that TCR association rates varied across HLA loci, with DRB1 alleles showing the most associated TCRs and HLA-C alleles the fewest. An association between a missense DCLRE1C variant and V-gene and J-gene trimming of TCR beta chains was found in a later genetic analysis and replicated in an independent cohort. The earlier analysis of nearly 600 of the donors excluded seventeen rarely observed V segments, including chromosome 9 orphons, because counts were too low. The only immune exposure information available for the cohort was CMV serostatus. According to a later analysis, most CMV-associated TCR beta chains appeared to be HLA-restricted, and the HLA associations seemed to be driven largely by CMV exposure. A further reported finding was that TCR beta sequences accurately predicted the HLA-A and HLA-B alleles for most subjects in the first cohort. The study gave a list of more than 150 TCR beta chains associated with cytomegalovirus. According to the authors, the approach could potentially be generalized to other disease states and immunological phenotypes. Only TCR beta chains were sequenced in this cohort, and the absence of alpha or paired-chain data limited detectable features. The presence/absence analyses assumed that sequencing depth was roughly uniform across donors, and that assumption may not be true. The classifier was reported to diagnose cytomegalovirus status with high specificity and sensitivity in both the original and validation cohorts. While some public TCRs were present in many individuals, most TCR sequences turned up only very rarely across donors.

Turning to this clone: This receptor's antigen is unknown. No quality values exist for individual bases; no much larger clone is one base distant.

CDR1 and CDR2 (SGHVS, FNYEAQ) derive from the germline V gene. V sheds 5 bases and J sheds 3 bases, leaving 11 bases between their ends. The CDR3 has 14 amino acids, counting the end cysteine and phenylalanine. Kept here is only the CDR3 DNA, which spans 42 bases and is read in frame from base 1. The cohort was made up of approximately 670 healthy bone marrow donors. At the time of sampling, every cohort member was nominally healthy, though immune exposures that went unrecorded were likely present. The donor was CMV seropositive and was included in the group of 290 or so seropositive cohort members. Each donor provided a peripheral blood sample, and peripheral blood mononuclear cells were used for TCR beta sequencing. Genomic DNA extraction from the blood cell samples was performed with the Qiagen DNeasy Blood Extraction Kit. The library was generated by the immunoSEQ multiplex PCR assay. A mixture of 60 forward primers for TCR Vbeta segments and 13 reverse primers for TCR Jbeta segments was used in the multiplex PCR. The CDR3 region of rearranged TCR beta genes was amplified from genomic DNA by a multiplex PCR assay. On the Illumina HiSeq System, the amplified TCR beta libraries were sequenced as 87-base-pair reads. In the source study's methods: Across the 700 or so repertoires, a later analysis counted 78 million or so unique TCR beta chains, roughly 11 million of which were shared by at least two donors. A nearest-neighbor algorithm error-corrected the raw reads and collapsed the reads into unique sequences, merging closely related sequences to remove PCR and sequencing errors. Alignment of CDR3 sequences to IMGT reference sequences was used to assign V, D and J gene segments. For a sequence to be retained, at least a six-nucleotide match to both a V gene segment and a J gene segment was required. A rearrangement counted as productive if the CDR3 had no stop codons and remained in frame with V and J, and every other rearrangement counted as non-productive. Following IMGT convention, CDR3 was defined as the stretch from the second conserved V-encoded cysteine up to the conserved J-encoded phenylalanine. Sequences without an unambiguous match to a single V gene segment were excluded from the earlier analysis of 587 of the donors. In an earlier analysis of approximately 590 of the donors, a V segment was called functional when productive rearrangements were above 56.7%, and segregating when the standard deviation between donors exceeded 5%. A statistical classification framework was developed to diagnose cytomegalovirus status using the catalog of TCR beta chain sequences. In a later analysis, TCR nucleotide sequences were compared against IMGT/GENE-DB human TR gene sequences so that V and J genes could be assigned. The TCRdist pipeline was used in a later analysis to assign CDR3 sequences and most-parsimonious VDJ recombination scenarios. In a later analysis, each TCR beta chain was defined by its CDR3 amino acid sequence together with its V-gene family, and reads lacking a unique V-gene family were excluded. As a way to deal with suspected cross-contamination and a sequencing artifact, a later analysis dropped 500 to 700 nucleotide sequences that were highly shared and had low generation probability. A later analysis calculated a clonal expansion index for each public chain from normalized within-repertoire ranks of inferred template counts. Generation probabilities in a later analysis came from a VDJ recombination model fitted to out-of-frame rearrangements, and those results were checked against IGoR. In a later analysis, TCR-TCR, TCR-HLA and TCR-CMV co-occurrence was scored with hypergeometric tests, and a repertoire-size bias correction was applied to TCR pairs. A later analysis estimated false discovery rates by permuting HLA or CMV assignments 20 times. In a later analysis, co-occurring TCRs were grouped using DBSCAN, and TCRdist sequence similarity was added for clustering within HLA-allele-positive subsets. For co-occurrence clustering, repertoires with fewer than 30,000 or more than 120,000 public chains were excluded, along with roughly 5 repertoires with anomalous nucleotide sharing. TCRdb took this table from immuneACCESS and kept in-frame rearrangements with V and J called. Such tables lack part of the clones; where checked against another copy, unresolved V genes explain under half of the gap, and the rest is unexplained. The D gene and trimming were derived from the DNA, and the V and J assignments and clone size from that table. The sample table contains some 100,000 clones; only one count was recorded for around 69% of them. The ten largest clones add up to 15% to 20% of the sample.

Here the chain combines TRBV7-6 and TRBJ1-5, with no confident D gene call. The sample consisted of PBMCs. This sequence was found in a man aged 45-60 years in good health and CMV-seropositive. In nucleotides, the sequence is TGTGCCAGCAGCATTAACAGTATCAATCAGCCCCAGCATTTT. It translates to CASSINSINQPQHF.